A selection of T cell receptor beta chains follows, all from one sample in a study of lymphopenia after photon versus proton radiotherapy. Data came from immunoSEQ multiplex PCR; TCRdb stores just in-frame clones and leaves some out. The sample lists 150,000 to 200,000 clones, approximately 90% occurring once. The source was peripheral blood, collected from a patient treated with photon-based radiotherapy. The receptors derive from a man aged 45-65 years with gastric cancer. Both conserved end residues are part of each CDR3. Each record gives: J gene, V gene, D gene, clone size, CDR3 DNA, CDR3 protein. D genes are given only for firm matches. Size is omitted from some rows. Given values are once, few, many or a class for expanded clones.

j_gene: TRBJ2-1
v_gene: TRBV9
d_gene: NA
abundance: NA
CDR3nt: TGTGCCAGCAGCGTAGCCGGACATGTCTCCTACAATGAGCAGTTCTTC
CDR3aa: CASSVAGHVSYNEQFF

j_gene: TRBJ1-1
v_gene: TRBV5-6
d_gene: NA
abundance: NA
CDR3nt: TGTGCCAGCAGCTTGGAGTGGGGGGTGAACACTGAAGCTTTCTTT
CDR3aa: CASSLEWGVNTEAFF

j_gene: TRBJ1-1
v_gene: TRBV6-1
d_gene: NA
abundance: NA
CDR3nt: TGTGCCAGCAAAGAATTGGGGCGGAACACTGAAGCTTTCTTT
CDR3aa: CASKELGRNTEAFF

j_gene: TRBJ2-1
v_gene: TRBV6-5
d_gene: TRBD1
abundance: NA
CDR3nt: TGTGCCAGCAGATACTCGGGACAGGCTGGGAATGAGCAGTTCTTC
CDR3aa: CASRYSGQAGNEQFF

j_gene: TRBJ1-1
v_gene: TRBV7-3
d_gene: NA
abundance: NA
CDR3nt: TGTGCCAGCAGCTCTCACGGGGGACACACTGAAGCTTTCTTT
CDR3aa: CASSSHGGHTEAFF

j_gene: TRBJ1-1
v_gene: TRBV6-1
d_gene: TRBD1
abundance: NA
CDR3nt: TGTGCCAGCAGTACCCGGACAGGGAACACTGAAGCTTTCTTT
CDR3aa: CASSTRTGNTEAFF

j_gene: TRBJ1-2
v_gene: TRBV21-1
d_gene: NA
abundance: once
CDR3nt: TGTGCCAGCAGCGAATGGAGGGGGGCGTATGGCTACACCTTC
CDR3aa: CASSEWRGAYGYTF

j_gene: TRBJ2-1
v_gene: TRBV5-4
d_gene: NA
abundance: NA
CDR3nt: TGTGCCAGCAGCTTCGGGACTCAAGGGGAGCAGTTCTTC
CDR3aa: CASSFGTQGEQFF

j_gene: TRBJ1-2
v_gene: TRBV11-2
d_gene: TRBD1
abundance: NA
CDR3nt: TGTGCCAGCAGCCGGACAGGGGGAAAGTATGGCTACACCTTC
CDR3aa: CASSRTGGKYGYTF

j_gene: TRBJ2-3
v_gene: TRBV7-9
d_gene: TRBD2
abundance: NA
CDR3nt: TGTGCCAGCAGCCCAAGGAGCGGGAGGGCAGATACGCAGTATTTT
CDR3aa: CASSPRSGRADTQYF

j_gene: TRBJ2-3
v_gene: TRBV6-1
d_gene: NA
abundance: NA
CDR3nt: TGTGCCAGCACCAGGGAACTGATTGATACGCAGTATTTT
CDR3aa: CASTRELIDTQYF

j_gene: TRBJ2-5
v_gene: TRBV5-1
d_gene: TRBD2
abundance: NA
CDR3nt: TGCGCCAGCAGCCTTCAACAGTCCCTAGCGGGAAAAGAGACCCAGTACTTC
CDR3aa: CASSLQQSLAGKETQYF

j_gene: TRBJ1-2
v_gene: TRBV5-1
d_gene: TRBD1
abundance: NA
CDR3nt: TGCGCCAGCAGCCCCCAGGGGGTTGGAAGTGGCTACACCTTC
CDR3aa: CASSPQGVGSGYTF

j_gene: TRBJ2-6
v_gene: TRBV5-1
d_gene: TRBD2
abundance: NA
CDR3nt: TGCGCCAGCAGCCATCCCGGGACTACTGGGGCCAACGTCCTGACTTTC
CDR3aa: CASSHPGTTGANVLTF

j_gene: TRBJ2-7
v_gene: TRBV5-5
d_gene: NA
abundance: NA
CDR3nt: TGTGCCAGCAGCTTGGCGTCGGGAGTTGCCTACGAGCAGTACTTC
CDR3aa: CASSLASGVAYEQYF